Following are 7 T cell receptor beta chains from one sample sequenced in a study of CD8+ T cells in alopecia areata. Extraction of RNA preceded its reverse transcription into cDNA, which served as the sequencing template. Data came from immunoSEQ multiplex PCR; TCRdb stores just in-frame clones and leaves some out. The profile shows fewer than 250,000 clones, less than 65% of them singletons. Specified treatment: oral pan-JAK inhibitor, 5-10 mg twice daily. Sequenced here: CD4+ T cells sorted from blood, sampled at week 4, from a patient treated with tofacitinib. The receptors originated from a human donor with alopecia areata.

V is TRBV30 and J is TRBJ2-3; TRBD2 agrees at 9 bases. V lost 8 bases and J lost 4; bases outside the gene matches: 7. CDR3 length equals 13 residues. Germline CDR1 and CDR2: GTSNPN and SVGIG (reference sequence). The CDR3 spells CARARGGPDTQYF. The CDR3 bases are TGTGCCAGGGCGCGGGGGGGCCCAGATACGCAGTATTTT.

This clone has a single count. The genes are TRBV29-1 and TRBJ2-7; D assignment may be TRBD1 or TRBD2 (6 bases each). The V gene's germline CDR1 is SQVTM and CDR2 ANQGSEA. The CDR3 has 14 amino acids. The V end lost 4 bases, the J end lost 5 bases, and 18 bases lay between the germline ends. The CDR3 region is CSVAQMLEGDEQYF. The CDR3 DNA is TGCAGCGTTGCCCAAATGCTGGAGGGGGACGAGCAGTACTTC.

The chain is built from TRBV18 and TRBJ1-1; D ambiguous. CDR3 length: 14 amino acids. Per germline, CDR1 KGHSH and CDR2 LQKENI. V was shortened by 0 bases and J by 1 base, with 6 bases between the two germline ends. As DNA, the CDR3 is TGTGCCAGCTCACCACCGTCCTCGAACACTGAAGCTTTCTTT. This translates into CASSPPSSNTEAFF.

The rearrangement uses TRBV6-5 and TRBJ1-6; tentative D call: TRBD1 (5 bases). This CDR3 comprises 14 residues. Per germline, CDR1 MNHEY and CDR2 SVGAGI. Trimming took off 6 bases at V and 5 bases at J, with 11 bases between the two ends. CDR3: CASRPGRNNSPLHF. For the CDR3, the DNA is TGTGCCAGCAGGCCGGGACGGAATAATTCACCCCTCCACTTT.

V and J are TRBV29-1 and TRBJ1-1; no reliable D call. Germline V gene lookup returns CDR1 SQVTM and CDR2 ANQGSEA. Trimming took 4 bases from V and 3 from J, leaving 12 bases between them. The CDR3 sequence is 13 residues long. CDR3 residues: CSVAPVWYTEAFF. In DNA form, the CDR3 reads TGCAGCGTTGCCCCCGTATGGTACACTGAAGCTTTCTTT.

The chain carries TRBV5-6 and TRBJ1-1; D unclear. Germline loops: CDR1 SGHDT, CDR2 YYEEEE. V lost 1 base to trimming and J lost 2 bases, with 15 bases between them. CDR3 length: 16 residues. The CDR3 region is CASSLKAPLRNTEAFF. The CDR3 DNA reads TGTGCCAGCAGCTTGAAGGCTCCCCTACGCAACACTGAAGCTTTCTTT.

The rearrangement uses TRBV5-4 and TRBJ2-3; weak D call: TRBD2 (7 bases). CDR1 is SGHNT, CDR2 YYREEE, per germline (reference sequence). Between the trimmed V and J ends, which lost 5 bases and 4 bases, there was a span of 17 bases. This CDR3 spans 15 amino acids. The DNA for the CDR3 is TGTGCCAGCAGGCTCGGAGGGGGGGCTTCAGATACGCAGTATTTT. Residues: CASRLGGGASDTQYF.